This passage covers 11 T cell receptor beta chains from one sample sequenced in a study of Ad26.COV2.S vaccination and SARS-CoV-2 variants. Data came from immunoSEQ multiplex PCR; TCRdb stores just in-frame clones and leaves some out. Of around 340,000 clones detected, 85% to 90% appear once; the ten largest clones hold just under 5%. As for treatment: approximately 18 received Ad26.COV2.S at low or high dose, single or two shots; about five received placebo; per-sample allocation not given. Day 63 following the first vaccine or placebo injection was when the samples were taken. This material consisted of peripheral blood, taken in a trial of Ad26.COV2.S vaccine versus placebo. The source of these receptors is a person between 18 and 59 years old who received the Ad26.COV2.S COVID-19 vaccine or a placebo.

This clone was seen just once. This sequence joins TRBV5-6 and TRBJ2-2; 7 nucleotides line up with TRBD1. CDR1 is SGHDT, CDR2 YYEEEE, per germline. V lost 4 bases to trimming and J lost 0 bases; unmatched junction nucleotides: 6. This CDR3 is built from 16 residues. The CDR3 DNA reads as TGTGCCAGCAGCCTGTCTGGGACAGCGAACACCGGGGAGCTGTTTTTT. This codes for CASSLSGTANTGELFF.

V usage is TRBV4-1 and J usage is TRBJ1-2, with unresolved D. From germline, CDR1 is MGHRA and CDR2 YSYEKL. Trimming took 0 bases from V and 4 from J, leaving 12 bases between them. The CDR3 covers 15 residues. The chain's CDR3 is CASSQESSQSYGYTF. In DNA form, the CDR3 reads TGCGCCAGCAGCCAAGAATCCTCACAGTCCTATGGCTACACCTTC.

The CDR3 here is CASSLQGSLGNTIYF. CDR3 nucleotide sequence: TGCGCCAGCAGCTTACAGGGTTCTCTTGGAAACACCATATATTTT. The chain recombines TRBV5-1 with TRBJ1-3, with a tentative D call TRBD1 (6 bases). Trimming cost V 2 bases and J 3 bases, with 12 bases left between them. Germline loops: CDR1 SGHRS, CDR2 YFSETQ. The CDR3 spans 15 residues.

The gene calls are TRBV6-5 and TRBJ2-7; no clear D gene. There are 15 residues in the CDR3. The V gene's germline CDR1 is MNHEY and CDR2 SVGAGI. Trimming stripped 6 bases from V and 6 bases from J, with 21 bases between. CDR3 in amino acids: CASRVDDGSLSEQYF. In nucleotides, the CDR3 is TGTGCCAGCAGAGTCGATGACGGATCCTTAAGCGAGCAGTACTTC.

The rearrangement uses TRBV27 and TRBJ1-4; D is ambiguous. This CDR3 contains 15 residues. Germline values: CDR1 MNHEY, CDR2 SMNVEV (reference sequence). V was cut by 5 bases and J by 5 bases, with 15 bases left in between. The CDR3 here is CASSPRSGRNEKLFF. For the CDR3, the DNA is TGTGCCAGCAGTCCTCGATCTGGGCGGAATGAAAAACTGTTTTTT.

This chain connects TRBV30 to TRBJ1-3; TRBD1 aligns across 8 bases. Per the germline V gene, CDR1 is GTSNPN and CDR2 is SVGIG (reference sequence). This CDR3 spans 18 amino acids. V dropped 0 bases and J dropped 2; count of bases not matched to a gene: 12. CDR3 nucleotides: TGTGCCTGGAGTGTACTCGGCAGGGGGCGCCGTACTGGAAACACCATATATTTT. Its translation is CAWSVLGRGRRTGNTIYF.

This sequence joins TRBV5-1 and TRBJ1-5; tentative D call: TRBD1 (6 bases). The germline V gene encodes CDR1 SGHRS and CDR2 YFSETQ. CDR3 length equals 15 residues. V was clipped by 4 bases and J by 1 base, with 12 bases between them. CDR3 sequence (DNA): TGCGCCAGCAGCGCAACAGGGAGCAGCAATCAGCCCCAGCATTTT. Its translation is CASSATGSSNQPQHF.

This sequence joins TRBV9 and TRBJ2-3, with D perhaps being TRBD1 or TRBD2 (5 bases each). The CDR3 loop spans 13 amino acids. The V gene's germline CDR1 is SGDLS and CDR2 YYNGEE. Trimming shortened V by 7 bases and J by 4 bases, and 13 bases separated the two germline ends. The CDR3 sequence: CASRGDLSDTQYF. CDR3 bases: TGTGCCAGCCGAGGGGATTTGTCAGATACGCAGTATTTT.

The genes are TRBV5-6 and TRBJ2-7, with TRBD1 as a possible D gene (6 bases). Germline values: CDR1 SGHDT, CDR2 YYEEEE. V was pared by 3 bases and J by 4 bases, with 14 bases between. The CDR3 runs 14 residues. The CDR3 reads CASSYTGLPYEQYF. The CDR3 DNA reads TGTGCCAGCAGCTACACAGGGTTACCTTACGAGCAGTACTTC.

CDR3 amino acids: CASSAGVGQPQHF. The CDR3 coding sequence is TGCGCCAGCAGCGCAGGAGTAGGACAGCCCCAGCATTTT. This chain connects TRBV5-1 to TRBJ1-5; D gene unclear. Germline-derived CDR1 and CDR2 are SGHRS and YFSETQ. Trimming cost V 4 bases and J 7 bases, with 12 bases left between them. CDR3 size: 13 residues.

This chain joins TRBV6-2 or TRBV6-3 and TRBJ1-5; D not resolved. The CDR3 has 17 residues. V was shortened by 0 bases and J by 3 bases, with 15 bases between the two germline ends. CDR1 is MNHEY and CDR2 is SVGEGT in the germline V gene. The CDR3 protein is CASSYSISRGYNQPQHF. The CDR3 bases are TGTGCCAGCAGTTACTCGATTAGCCGGGGATACAATCAGCCCCAGCATTTT.